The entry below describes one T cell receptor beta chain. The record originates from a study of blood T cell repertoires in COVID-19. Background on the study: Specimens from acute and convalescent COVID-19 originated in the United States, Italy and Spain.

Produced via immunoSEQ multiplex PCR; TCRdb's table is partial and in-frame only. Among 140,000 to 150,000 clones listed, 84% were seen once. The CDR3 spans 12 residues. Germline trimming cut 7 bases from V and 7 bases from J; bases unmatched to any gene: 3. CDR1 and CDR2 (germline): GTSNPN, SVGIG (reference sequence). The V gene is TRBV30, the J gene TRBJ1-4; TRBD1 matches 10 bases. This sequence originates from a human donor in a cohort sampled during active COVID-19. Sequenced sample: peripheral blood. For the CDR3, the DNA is TGTGCCTCCCGACAGGGGGCTGAAAAACTGTTTTTT. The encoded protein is CASRQGAEKLFF.